The T cell receptor (beta chain) described here comes from a study of T cell changes during pregnancy in multiple sclerosis. Measured with immunoSEQ multiplex PCR; TCRdb has only the in-frame clones, and not every one. Of tens of thousands of clones listed, approximately 89% are singletons. CDR1 is SNHLY and CDR2 is FYNNEI in the germline V gene. The CDR3 extends over 20 amino acids. After removal of 4 bases from V and 2 bases from J, the junction contained 17 bases not matched to a gene. This chain links TRBV2 with TRBJ2-4; 10 nucleotides align to TRBD2. The receptor comes from a female donor in good health, enrolled as a control in a pregnancy study. Source: CD4+ T cells from peripheral blood mononuclear cells, taken after pregnancy. CDR3 nucleotides: TGTGCCAGCAGTGGTATTGGCCTAGCGGGGGTGGGCGGGTCCAAAAACATTCAGTACTTC. Its protein is CASSGIGLAGVGGSKNIQYF. Complete variable domain (other parts from reference TRBV2 and TRBJ2-4): EPEVTQTPSHQVTQMGQEVILRCVPISNHLYFYWYRQILGQKVEFLVSFYNNEISEKSEIFDDQFSVERPDGSNFTLKIRSTKLEDSAMYFCASSGIGLAGVGGSKNIQYFGAGTRLSVL.